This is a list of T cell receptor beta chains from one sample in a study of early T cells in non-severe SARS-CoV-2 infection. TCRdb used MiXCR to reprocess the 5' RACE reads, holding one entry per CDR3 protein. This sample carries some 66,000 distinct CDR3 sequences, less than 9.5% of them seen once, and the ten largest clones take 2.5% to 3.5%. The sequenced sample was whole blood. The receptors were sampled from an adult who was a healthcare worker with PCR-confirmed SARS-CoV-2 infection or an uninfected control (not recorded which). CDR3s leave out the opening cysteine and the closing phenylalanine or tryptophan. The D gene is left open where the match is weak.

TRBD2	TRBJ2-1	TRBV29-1	SVDRLAGVDEQF
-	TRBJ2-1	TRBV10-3	AISESMGQGGNEQF
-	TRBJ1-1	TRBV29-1	SARFAGTEAF
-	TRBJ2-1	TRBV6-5	ASSYLGTANNEQF
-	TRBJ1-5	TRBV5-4	ASSSEPGEGNQPQH
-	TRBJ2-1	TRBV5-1	ASSTQGNEQF
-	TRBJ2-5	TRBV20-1	SAGQTPTPTQY
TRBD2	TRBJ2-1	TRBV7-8	ASSLMGLPADNEQF
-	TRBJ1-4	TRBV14	ASSQDYRPHNEKLF
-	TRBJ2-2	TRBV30	AWSLGPVTPLN
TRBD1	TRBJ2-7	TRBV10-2	ASSDAGTGSYGEQY
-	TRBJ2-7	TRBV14	ASSNRVSYEQY
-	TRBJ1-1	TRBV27	ASSFPDREAF
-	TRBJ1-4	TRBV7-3	ASSLGGTNEKLF
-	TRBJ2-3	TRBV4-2	ASSQDGTDTQY
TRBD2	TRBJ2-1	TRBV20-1	SAPHGLAAYNEQF
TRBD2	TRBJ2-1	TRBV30	AWRPRLAGSYNEQF
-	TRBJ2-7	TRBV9	ASSNNAGTSYEQY
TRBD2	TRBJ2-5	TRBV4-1	ASSQVNLGLAGGETQY
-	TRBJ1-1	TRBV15	ATSRDPGAGSEAF
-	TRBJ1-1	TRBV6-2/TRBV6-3	ASSYMGQGAEAF
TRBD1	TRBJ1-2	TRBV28	ASSLSRQGVYGYT
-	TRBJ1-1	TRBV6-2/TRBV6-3	ASSDGYTEAF
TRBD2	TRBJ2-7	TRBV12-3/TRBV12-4	ASSQLAGGHEQY
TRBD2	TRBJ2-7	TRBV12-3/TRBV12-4	ASSLLTSGKEQY
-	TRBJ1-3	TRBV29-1	SVDSANSGNTIY
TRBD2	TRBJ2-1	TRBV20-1	SARPPGLAGVSEQF
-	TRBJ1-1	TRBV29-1	SRQDTEAF
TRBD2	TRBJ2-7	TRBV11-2	ASSRGLAATYEQY